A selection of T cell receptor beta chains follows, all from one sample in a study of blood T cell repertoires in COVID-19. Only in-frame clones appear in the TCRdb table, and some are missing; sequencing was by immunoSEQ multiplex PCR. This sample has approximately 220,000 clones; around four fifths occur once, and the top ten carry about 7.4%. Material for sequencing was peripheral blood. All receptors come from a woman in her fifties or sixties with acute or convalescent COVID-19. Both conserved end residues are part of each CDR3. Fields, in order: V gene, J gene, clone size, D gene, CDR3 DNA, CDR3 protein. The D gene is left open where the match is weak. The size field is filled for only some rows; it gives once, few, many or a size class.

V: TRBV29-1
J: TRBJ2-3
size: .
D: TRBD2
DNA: TGCAGCGTTGAATGGCTAGCGGAGACAGATACGCAGTATTTT
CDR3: CSVEWLAETDTQYF

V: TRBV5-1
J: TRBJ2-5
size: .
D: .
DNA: TGCGCCAGCAGCTTGCAGGGGGGAGAGACCCAGTACTTC
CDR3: CASSLQGGETQYF

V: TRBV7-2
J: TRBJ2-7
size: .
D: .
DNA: TGTGCCAGCAGCTTAGTCAGGGGGGCCTACGAGCAGTACTTC
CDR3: CASSLVRGAYEQYF

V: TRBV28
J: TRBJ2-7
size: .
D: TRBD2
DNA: TGTGCCAGCACCGTAGGGCCTAGCGGGAGCTACGAGCAGTACTTC
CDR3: CASTVGPSGSYEQYF

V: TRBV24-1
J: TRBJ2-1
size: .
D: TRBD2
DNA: TGTGCCACCAGTGATTTGCCGCCGGGAGGGGACAATGAGCAGTTCTTC
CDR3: CATSDLPPGGDNEQFF

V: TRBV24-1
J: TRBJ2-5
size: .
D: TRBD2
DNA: TGTGCCACCACCGAGGGAGCGGGATCGGGGGAGACCCAGTACTTC
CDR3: CATTEGAGSGETQYF

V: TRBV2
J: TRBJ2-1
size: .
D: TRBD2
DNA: TGTGCCAGCACTGAGGGGAGGGTCTCCTACAATGAGCAGTTCTTC
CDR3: CASTEGRVSYNEQFF

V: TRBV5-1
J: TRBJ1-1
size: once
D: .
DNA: TGCGCCAGCAGCTTGGCGGGAGGTCCAGGGGCGAACACTGAAGCTTTCTTT
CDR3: CASSLAGGPGANTEAFF

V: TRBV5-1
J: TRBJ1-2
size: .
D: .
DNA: TGCGCCAGCAGCTTGGCGGGGGGATATGGCTACACCTTC
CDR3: CASSLAGGYGYTF

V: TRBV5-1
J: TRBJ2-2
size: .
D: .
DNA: TGCGCCAGCAGCTTGGCATTAGCCTACACCGGGGAGCTGTTTTTT
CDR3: CASSLALAYTGELFF

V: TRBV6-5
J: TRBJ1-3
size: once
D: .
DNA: TGTGCCAGCAGTTCGACAGGAGGCCCTGGAAACACCATATATTTT
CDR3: CASSSTGGPGNTIYF

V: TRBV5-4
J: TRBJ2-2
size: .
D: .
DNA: TGTGCCAGCAGCACTCGACAGGGCGGTAGCGGCACCGGGGAGCTGTTTTTT
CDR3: CASSTRQGGSGTGELFF

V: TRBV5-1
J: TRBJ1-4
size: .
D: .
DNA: TGCGCCAGCAGAACCGACAGTAATGAAAAACTGTTTTTT
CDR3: CASRTDSNEKLFF

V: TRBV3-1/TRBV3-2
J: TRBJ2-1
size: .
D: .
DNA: TGTGCCAGCAGCAGGGGCCAGTTCACCTACAATGAGCAGTTCTTC
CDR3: CASSRGQFTYNEQFF

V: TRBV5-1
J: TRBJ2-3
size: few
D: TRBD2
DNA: TGCGCCAGCAGCCCACACATTAGCGGGAGTTCGGATACGCAGTATTTT
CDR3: CASSPHISGSSDTQYF

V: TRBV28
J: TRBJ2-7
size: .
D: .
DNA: TGTGCCAGCAGTCCATACTACAGGGACCGGATCTACGAGCAGTACTTC
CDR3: CASSPYYRDRIYEQYF

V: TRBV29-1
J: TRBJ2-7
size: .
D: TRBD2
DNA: TGCAGCGTGCAGCCAAGGGGACTAGCGGGAGCCCACGAGCAGTACTTC
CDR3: CSVQPRGLAGAHEQYF

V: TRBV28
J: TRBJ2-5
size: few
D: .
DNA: TGTGCCAGCCGATGGGACAAGATACAAGAGACCCAGTACTTC
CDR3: CASRWDKIQETQYF

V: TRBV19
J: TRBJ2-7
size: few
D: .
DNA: TGTGCCAGTAGTATTAAAGCCGAGCTCGCGCAGTACTTC
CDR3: CASSIKAELAQYF

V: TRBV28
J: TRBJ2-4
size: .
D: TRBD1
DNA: TGTGCCAGCAGCCCCGGACAGGGTCCCGTCAAAAACATTCAGTACTTC
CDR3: CASSPGQGPVKNIQYF

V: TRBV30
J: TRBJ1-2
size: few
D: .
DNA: TGTGCCTGGAGTGTTACGACGGGAACTAACTATGGCTACACCTTC
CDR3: CAWSVTTGTNYGYTF

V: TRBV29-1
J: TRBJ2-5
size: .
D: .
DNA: TGCAGCGTTGAAGTGCTAGGTCAGACCCAGTACTTC
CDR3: CSVEVLGQTQYF

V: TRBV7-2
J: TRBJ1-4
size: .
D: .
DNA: TGTGCCAGCAGGCCCGGGGGGGGGCAAAATGAAAAACTGTTTTTT
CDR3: CASRPGGGQNEKLFF

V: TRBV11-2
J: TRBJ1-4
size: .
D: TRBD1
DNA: TGTGCCAGCAGCTTAGATGGGTGGGGACAGGGCGATGAAAAACTGTTTTTT
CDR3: CASSLDGWGQGDEKLFF

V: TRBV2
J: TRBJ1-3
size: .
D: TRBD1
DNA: TGTGCCAGCAGCATTACAGGGGTCGACACCATATATTTT
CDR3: CASSITGVDTIYF

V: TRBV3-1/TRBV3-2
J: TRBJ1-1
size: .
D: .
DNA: TGTGCCAGCAGCCCCCTCAACAAGAACACTGAAGCTTTCTTT
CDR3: CASSPLNKNTEAFF

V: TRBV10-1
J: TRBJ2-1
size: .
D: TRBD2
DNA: TGCGCCAGCAGTGAGATCAGCGGGAGGGCGTGGAATGAGCAGTTCTTC
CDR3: CASSEISGRAWNEQFF

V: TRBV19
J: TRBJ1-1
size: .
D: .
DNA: TGTGCCAGTAGCCCAACAGGGAAAGAAGCTTTCTTT
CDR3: CASSPTGKEAFF

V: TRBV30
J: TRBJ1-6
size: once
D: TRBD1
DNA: TGTGCCTTCATCGTGGGGGACAGGGGGTATAATTCACCCCTCCACTTT
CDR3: CAFIVGDRGYNSPLHF

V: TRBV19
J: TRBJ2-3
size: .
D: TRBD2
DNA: TGTGCCAGTAGTCCTAAACTAGCGGGAGAGAGCACAGATACGCAGTATTTT
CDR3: CASSPKLAGESTDTQYF

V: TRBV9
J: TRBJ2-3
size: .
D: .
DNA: TGTGCCAGCAGCGTACAGACGGGGTCCTTATTCACAGATACGCAGTATTTT
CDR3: CASSVQTGSLFTDTQYF

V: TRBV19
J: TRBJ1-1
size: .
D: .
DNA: TGTGCCAGTAGTATAGGAACAGTTGAAGCTTTCTTT
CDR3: CASSIGTVEAFF

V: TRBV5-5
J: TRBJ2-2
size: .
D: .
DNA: TGTGCCAGCACCTTCCTTAACACCGGGGAGCTGTTTTTT
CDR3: CASTFLNTGELFF

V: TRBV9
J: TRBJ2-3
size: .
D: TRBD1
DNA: TGTGCCAGCAGCCCCCTGGGACAGTCGCCCACAGATACGCAGTATTTT
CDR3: CASSPLGQSPTDTQYF

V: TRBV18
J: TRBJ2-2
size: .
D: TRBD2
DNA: TGTGCCAGCTCACCAAAGGGGAGCGGGAGATCAAACACCGGGGAGCTGTTTTTT
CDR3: CASSPKGSGRSNTGELFF

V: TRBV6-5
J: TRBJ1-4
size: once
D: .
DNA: TGTGCCAGCAGGGGTGGGAGTTCAACTAATGAAAAACTGTTTTTT
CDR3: CASRGGSSTNEKLFF

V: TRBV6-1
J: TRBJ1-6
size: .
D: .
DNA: TGTGCCAGCAGTGAAATGGAAAGGGGTTATAATTCACCCCTCCACTTT
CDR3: CASSEMERGYNSPLHF

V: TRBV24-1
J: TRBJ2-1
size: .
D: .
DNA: TGTGCCACCAGTGATTCCAGACTCAATGAGCAGTTCTTC
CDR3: CATSDSRLNEQFF

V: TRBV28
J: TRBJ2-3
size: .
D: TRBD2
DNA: TGTGCCAGCAGTCCCGGACTAGCGGGAACAGATACGCAGTATTTT
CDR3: CASSPGLAGTDTQYF

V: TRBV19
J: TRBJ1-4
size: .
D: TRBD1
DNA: TGTGCCACCACATCCTACCAGCCCCTTCCGGGACAGCAGAATGAAAAACTGTTTTTT
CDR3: CATTSYQPLPGQQNEKLFF

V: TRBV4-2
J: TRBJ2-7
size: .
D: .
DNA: TGTGCCAGCAGCCAGGCCACCTACGAGCAGTACTTC
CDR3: CASSQATYEQYF

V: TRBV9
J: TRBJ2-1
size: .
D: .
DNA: TGTGCCAGCAGCGTAGGTCCTGAGTACTACAATGAGCAGTTCTTC
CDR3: CASSVGPEYYNEQFF

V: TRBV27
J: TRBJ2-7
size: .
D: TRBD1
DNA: TGTGCCAGCAGTTTATCAACAGGGGTAGGCTACGAGCAGTACTTC
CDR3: CASSLSTGVGYEQYF

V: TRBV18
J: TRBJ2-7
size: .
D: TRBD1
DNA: TGTGCCAGCTCACCAGACAGGGGACACGAGCAGTACTTC
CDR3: CASSPDRGHEQYF

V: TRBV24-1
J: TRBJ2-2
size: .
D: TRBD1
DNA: TGTGCCACCAGTGATTTGCAAAGGACAGGGGCCGGGGAGCTGTTTTTT
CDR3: CATSDLQRTGAGELFF

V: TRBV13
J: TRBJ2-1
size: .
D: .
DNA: TGTGCCAGCAGCCGTTACAATGAGCAGTTCTTC
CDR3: CASSRYNEQFF

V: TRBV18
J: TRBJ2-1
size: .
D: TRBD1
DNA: TGTGCCAGCTCACCACCGCGACAGGGACCTGGCAATGAGCAGTTCTTC
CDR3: CASSPPRQGPGNEQFF

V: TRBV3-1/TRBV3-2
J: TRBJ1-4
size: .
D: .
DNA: TGTGCCAGCAGCCACTCAGGGATAACTAATGAAAAACTGTTTTTT
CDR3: CASSHSGITNEKLFF

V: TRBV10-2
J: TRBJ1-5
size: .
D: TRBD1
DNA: TGCGCCAGCAGTGAGTCGAGGACAGGGGGGGAGCCCCAGCATTTT
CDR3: CASSESRTGGEPQHF

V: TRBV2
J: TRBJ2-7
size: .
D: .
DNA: TGTGCCAGCAGTGATGTCCGGAGTCTCCCCCCCTACGAGCAGTACTTC
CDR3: CASSDVRSLPPYEQYF

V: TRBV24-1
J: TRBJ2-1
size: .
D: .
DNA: TGTGCCACCAGTGACGTCTACTACAATGAGCAGTTCTTC
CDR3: CATSDVYYNEQFF

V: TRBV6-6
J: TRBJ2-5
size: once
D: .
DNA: TGTGCCAGCAACCCCTACAGGGGGGGGGAGACCCAGTACTTC
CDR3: CASNPYRGGETQYF